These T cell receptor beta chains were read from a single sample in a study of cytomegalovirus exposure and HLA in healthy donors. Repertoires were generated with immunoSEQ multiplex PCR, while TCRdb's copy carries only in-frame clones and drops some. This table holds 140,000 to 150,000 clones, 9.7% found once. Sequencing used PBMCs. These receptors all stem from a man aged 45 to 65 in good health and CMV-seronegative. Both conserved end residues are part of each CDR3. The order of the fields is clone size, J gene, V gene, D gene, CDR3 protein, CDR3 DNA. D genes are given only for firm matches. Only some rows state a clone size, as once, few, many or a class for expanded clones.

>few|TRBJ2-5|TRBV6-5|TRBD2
CASSVRGGRETQYF
TGTGCCAGCAGTGTCCGGGGGGGACGGGAGACCCAGTACTTC
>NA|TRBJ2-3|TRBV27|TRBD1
CASSYQGDSTDTQYF
TGTGCCAGCAGTTACCAGGGGGATAGCACAGATACGCAGTATTTT
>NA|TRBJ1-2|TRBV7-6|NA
CASSLSGRTNYGYTF
TGTGCCAGCAGCTTATCAGGGCGAACTAACTATGGCTACACCTTC
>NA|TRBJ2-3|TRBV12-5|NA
CASSYQEEDTQYF
TGTGCTAGTTCATACCAAGAGGAGGATACGCAGTATTTT
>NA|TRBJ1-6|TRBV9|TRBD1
CASSVAGQVLYSPLHF
TGTGCCAGCAGCGTAGCGGGACAGGTTTTGTATTCACCCCTCCACTTT
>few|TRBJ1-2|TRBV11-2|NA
CASTREAGDGYTF
TGTGCCAGCACACGTGAGGCAGGGGATGGCTACACCTTC
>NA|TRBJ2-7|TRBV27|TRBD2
CASSPLAGGGEQYF
TGTGCCAGCAGTCCACTAGCGGGAGGAGGCGAGCAGTACTTC
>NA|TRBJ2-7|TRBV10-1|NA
CASSEGRGYEQYF
TGCGCCAGCAGTGAGGGCAGGGGTTACGAGCAGTACTTC
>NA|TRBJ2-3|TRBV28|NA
CASRGTATDTQYF
TGTGCCAGTCGGGGGACAGCCACAGATACGCAGTATTTT
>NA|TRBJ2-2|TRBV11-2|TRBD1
CASSPGTGTRRDGELFF
TGTGCCAGCAGTCCCGGGACAGGGACCCGGCGAGACGGGGAGCTGTTCTTT
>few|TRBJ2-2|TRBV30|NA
CAWSVPRGGELFF
TGTGCCTGGAGTGTACCCCGCGGCGGGGAGCTGTTTTTT
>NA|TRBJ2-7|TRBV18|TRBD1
CASSPRDRGRRDEQYF
TGTGCCAGCTCACCACGGGACAGGGGACGTCGGGACGAGCAGTACTTC
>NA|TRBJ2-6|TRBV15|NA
CATSRDRGARANVLTF
TGTGCCACCAGCAGAGATCGTGGGGCTCGGGCCAACGTCCTGACTTTC
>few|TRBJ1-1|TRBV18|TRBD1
CASSGGQGNTEAFF
TGTGCCAGCTCAGGGGGACAGGGGAACACTGAAGCTTTCTTT
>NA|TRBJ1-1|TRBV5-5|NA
CASSLDGRNTEAFF
TGTGCCAGCAGCTTGGACGGGAGGAACACTGAAGCTTTCTTT
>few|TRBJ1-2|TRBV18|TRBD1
CASSLGQENYGYTF
TGTGCCAGCTCACTGGGACAGGAGAACTATGGCTACACCTTC